The present entry profiles one TCR beta chain with its context. Its antigen is unknown. This sample was included in a study of cytomegalovirus exposure and HLA in healthy donors. Points from the study as a whole: Reported findings show TCR beta sequences accurately forecast HLA-A and HLA-B alleles in most subjects. As confirmed in vitro, a few CMV-associated chains were specific for CMV antigens. The authors later found HLA-associated TCR beta chains more clonally expanded than equally common others.

The PCR contained 60 Vbeta and 13 Jbeta primers. The method was immunoSEQ multiplex PCR; TCRdb's version includes in-frame clones alone and lacks a portion of them. This sample carries 150,000 to 200,000 clones, approximately 85% of them seen once, and the ten largest clones take approximately 2.1%. The trim removed 6 bases at V and 8 bases at J, leaving 12 bases unmatched. CDR3 size: 14 residues. Germline CDR1 reads SQVTM; CDR2 reads ANQGSEA. This sequence originates from a woman between 45 and 60 years old in good health and CMV-seronegative. This chain uses TRBV29-1 with TRBJ1-4, with 7 nucleotides matching TRBD1. The specimen was PBMCs. The CDR3 bases are TGCAGCGTCCAACAGGGGAGGCGGCGCGAAAAACTGTTTTTT. Amino acids: CSVQQGRRREKLFF.